This TCR beta chain was profiled in a study of regulatory T cells in long-lasting Graves disease. This CDR3 has 12 amino acids. The V and J ends lost 8 bases and 0 bases respectively, with 6 bases between them. CDR1 MNHNS and CDR2 SASEGT come from the germline V gene. Sample time point: newly diagnosed GD, antithyroid drugs for less than 3 months. After RNA was extracted from PBMCs, the TCR library was made from it. Libraries of TCR beta came from iRepertoire HTBI primers plus Arm-PCR of CDR3 regions. TCRdb ran MiXCR on the multiplex PCR reads and lists one entry per CDR3 protein. The data show a few hundred thousand distinct CDR3 sequences, approximately 20% seen once. This clonotype was seen only a few times. Its cognate antigen is unknown. General study points: Patients whose Graves' disease persisted exhibited lower TCR diversity than those newly diagnosed. Persistent disease showed a preference for TRBV28, TRBJ1-2 and TRBJ2-5.

The data also belong to a second study, concerning T cells in Graves' hyperthyroidism and ophthalmopathy. That report notes: Thyroid ultrasound, orbital computed tomography, clinical symptoms, and serum thyroxine and TRAb underpinned diagnoses. In the blood, most expanded thyroid clonotypes above 0.001 appeared as well.

This TCR was sampled from a woman aged 25 to 39 with Graves disease. The chain employs TRBV6-1 and TRBJ2-3; D uncertain. Material: peripheral blood mononuclear cells (PBMCs), obtained at new diagnosis, from a patient treated with antithyroid drugs. The CDR3 protein is CASDESTDTQYF. Written as DNA, the CDR3 is TGTGCCAGCGACGAGAGCACAGATACGCAGTATTTT.